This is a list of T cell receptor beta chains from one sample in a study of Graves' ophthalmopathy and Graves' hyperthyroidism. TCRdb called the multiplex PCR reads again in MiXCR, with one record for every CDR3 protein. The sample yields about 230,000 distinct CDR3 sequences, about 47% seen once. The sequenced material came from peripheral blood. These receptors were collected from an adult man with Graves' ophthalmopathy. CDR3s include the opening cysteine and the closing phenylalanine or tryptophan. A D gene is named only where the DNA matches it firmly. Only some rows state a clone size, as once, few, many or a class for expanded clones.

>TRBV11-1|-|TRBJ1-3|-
TGTGCCAGCAGCTCCGGGGAGCGCTCTGGAAACACCATATATTTT
CASSSGERSGNTIYF
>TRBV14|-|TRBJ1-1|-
TGTGCCAGCAGCCAAGATTGGCTGAACACTGAAGCTTTCTTT
CASSQDWLNTEAFF
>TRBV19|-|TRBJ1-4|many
TGTGCCAGTAGTATTTCGACAGTTAATGAAAAACTGTTTTTT
CASSISTVNEKLFF
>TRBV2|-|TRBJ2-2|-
TGTGCCAGCAGTGAGCGGCGACTGGGCACCGGGGAGCTGTTTTTT
CASSERRLGTGELFF
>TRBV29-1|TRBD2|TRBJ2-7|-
TGCAGCGTTGATGGAGGCGGGAGCCTCGAGCAGTACTTC
CSVDGGGSLEQYF
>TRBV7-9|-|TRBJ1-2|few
TGTGCCAGCAGCTTAGCGGGGGTGGTCTATGGCTACACCTTC
CASSLAGVVYGYTF
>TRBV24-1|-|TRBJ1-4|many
TGTGCCACCAGTCCCGGGACTTATAATGAAAAACTGTTTTTT
CATSPGTYNEKLFF
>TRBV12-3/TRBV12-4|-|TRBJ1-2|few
TGTGCCAGCAGCCCAACAGCGCCCTATGGCTACACCTTC
CASSPTAPYGYTF
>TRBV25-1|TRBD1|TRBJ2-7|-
TGCGCCAGCAGCTTGGGTGGGGGACAGGGGTACTACGAGCAGTACTTC
CASSLGGGQGYYEQYF
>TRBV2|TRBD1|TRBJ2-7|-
TGTGCCAGCAGTGAAGGGCTACACCGGGACAGGGTATACTACGAGCAGTACTTC
CASSEGLHRDRVYYEQYF
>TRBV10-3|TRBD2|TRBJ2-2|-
TGTGCCATCAGTGAAGCTAGCGGGAGTTTGACCGGGGAGCTGTTTTTT
CAISEASGSLTGELFF
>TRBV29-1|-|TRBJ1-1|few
TGCAGCGCCCCCAGCAGGGAAGGGAACACTGAAGCTTTCTTT
CSAPSREGNTEAFF
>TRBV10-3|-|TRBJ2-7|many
TGTGCCATCCGGTCAGGGGCCGAGCAGTACTTC
CAIRSGAEQYF
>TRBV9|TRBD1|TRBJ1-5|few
TGTGCCAGCAGCCAGACAGGGGGAGGCGGACAGCCCCAGCATTTT
CASSQTGGGGQPQHF
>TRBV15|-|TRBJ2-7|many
TGTGCCACCAGTATTGCCAGGAGGTCCTACGAGCAGTACTTC
CATSIARRSYEQYF
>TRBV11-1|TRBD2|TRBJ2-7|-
TGTGCCAGCAGCCGGACTAGCGGGGGGACGCTAACCTACGAGCAGTACTTC
CASSRTSGGTLTYEQYF